Listed here is a single T cell receptor beta chain. The data were taken from a study of T and B cells in COVID-19 patients. TRB rearrangements were amplified by multiplex PCR with BIOMED2 TRB-A/B primers. One entry per CDR3 protein, called by TCRdb with MiXCR from the multiplex PCR reads. The sample includes 14,000 to 15,000 distinct CDR3 sequences, about 30% of them seen just once. Blood genomic DNA input for TRB amplification was roughly 250-500 ng. CDR1 is SGHNT and CDR2 is YYREEE in the germline V gene (reference sequence). Trimming at V came to 2 bases and at J to 10 bases, leaving 1 base not matched to a gene. The CDR3 is 11 residues long.

The clonotype comes from a human donor who had recovered from COVID-19. The chain carries TRBV5-4 and TRBJ2-3; 7 positions agree with TRBD1. Material for sequencing was blood. The CDR3 DNA reads as TGTGCCAGCAGCTTAGGGGGCGCGCAGTATTTT. This translates into CASSLGGAQYF.